Below, 14 T cell receptor beta chains from the same sample are listed, as sequenced in a study of cytomegalovirus exposure and HLA in healthy donors. Both 60 Vbeta primers and 13 Jbeta primers went into the PCR. The table came from immunoSEQ multiplex PCR; TCRdb's copy has only in-frame clones and leaves some out. Of tens of thousands of clones detected, around 77% appear once; the ten largest clones hold about 3.8%. The specimen sequenced was PBMCs. The source is a man younger than 40 in good health and CMV-seronegative.

The chain uses TRBV6-5 and TRBJ2-7, with D unclear. The CDR3 runs to 13 residues. In germline, CDR1 is MNHEY, CDR2 SVGAGI. Trimming removed 6 bases from V and 4 bases from J, with 13 bases in between. CDR3 sequence (DNA): TGTGCCAGCAGCCCCGACACGGAATACGAGCAGTACTTC. This translates into CASSPDTEYEQYF.

This rearrangement joins TRBV5-1 to TRBJ2-1, with TRBD2 matching 10 bases. After removal of 4 bases from V and 5 bases from J, the junction contained 12 bases not matched to a gene. Germline CDR1 and CDR2: SGHRS and YFSETQ. The CDR3 runs 17 residues. CDR3 in amino acids: CASSLPSGSGWDNEQFF. The DNA of the CDR3 is TGCGCCAGCAGCCTACCTAGCGGGAGTGGTTGGGACAATGAGCAGTTCTTC.

This clone was picked up a small number of times. The genes are TRBV19 and TRBJ2-2, with D tentatively TRBD2 (6 bases). This CDR3 has 13 amino acids. Germline V CDR1 and CDR2: LNHDA, SQIVND (reference sequence). V dropped 6 bases and J dropped 6 bases, with 11 bases sitting between them. The CDR3 DNA sequence: TGTGCCAGTAGCGGGAGTGCGGCCGGGGAGCTGTTTTTT. Translated: CASSGSAAGELFF.

This clone was observed once. This sequence joins TRBV6-5 and TRBJ2-7; D unclear. The CDR3 loop spans 16 amino acids. Germline CDR1 is MNHEY and CDR2 is SVGAGI. The V gene lost 0 bases and the J gene lost 0 bases, with 12 bases spanning the gap. This CDR3 is CASSYSPSSSSYEQYF. CDR3 coding DNA: TGTGCCAGCAGTTACTCCCCTAGTAGTAGCTCCTACGAGCAGTACTTC.

The rearrangement uses TRBV27 and TRBJ2-7; TRBD1 agrees at 7 bases. With V trimmed by 7 bases and J by 1 base, 10 bases remained unmatched. The CDR3 runs to 15 residues. Germline CDR1 reads MNHEY; CDR2 reads SMNVEV (reference sequence). The CDR3 protein is CASKFRWDSSYEQYF. The CDR3 nucleotides are TGTGCCAGCAAATTCCGGTGGGACAGTTCCTACGAGCAGTACTTC.

The rearrangement links TRBV6-1 to TRBJ1-1; 9 nucleotides match TRBD1. Germline CDR1 and CDR2: MNHNS and SASEGT. Germline trimming cut 6 bases from V and 5 bases from J; bases unmatched to any gene: 7. The CDR3 spans 14 residues. CDR3 DNA sequence: TGTGCCAGCAGAGCTGGGACAGGGCGAACTGAAGCTTTCTTT. Translated, it gives CASRAGTGRTEAFF.

As for this clone: It is unclear where the CDR3 begins or ends on the DNA, so no DNA is shown, and the CDR3 is as TCRdb lists it. V and J are TRBV21-1 and TRBJ2-1; the D call in the table, TRBD2, was not verified against the DNA. TRBV21-1 is a pseudogene locus. With termini counted, the CDR3 has 16 amino acids. The CDR3 loop is CASSKVGLGSYNEQFF.

The rearrangement links TRBV10-2 to TRBJ1-5; 8 bases agree with TRBD1. The length of the CDR3 is 16 residues. V was clipped by 4 bases and J by 2 bases; unmatched bases: 7. Germline V gene sequence: CDR1 WSHSY, CDR2 SAAADI. CDR3 coding DNA: TGCGCCAGCAGTGCGATCGACAGGGGACGCAATCAGCCCCAGCATTTT. Its translation is CASSAIDRGRNQPQHF.

This clone was observed a single time. This chain connects TRBV7-2 to TRBJ1-1; the match to TRBD1 covers 7 bases. This CDR3 comprises 14 residues. Germline CDR1 SGHTA, CDR2 FQGNSA. V lost 5 bases and J lost 4; bases outside the gene matches: 7. CDR3 sequence (DNA): TGTGCCAGCAGCCGACAGGGAGGTAGCACTGAAGCTTTCTTT. Amino acid sequence: CASSRQGGSTEAFF.

The chain has TRBV5-1 and TRBJ2-4; TRBD1 might be the D (6 bases). The CDR3 extends over 14 amino acids. Germline loops: CDR1 SGHRS, CDR2 YFSETQ. With 4 bases removed from V and 5 bases from J, the gap between germline ends came to 13 bases. CDR3 coding DNA: TGCGCCAGCAGCCCTTCAGCAGGGGAAAACATTCAGTACTTC. Amino acids: CASSPSAGENIQYF.

This clone was counted a few times. The rearrangement links TRBV18 to TRBJ1-2; 8 positions agree with TRBD1. CDR1 is KGHSH and CDR2 is LQKENI in the germline V gene. This CDR3 comprises 13 residues. The ends lost 2 bases at V and 8 bases at J; junction bases unmatched: 4. The CDR3 nucleotides read TGTGCCAGCTCACCAACGGACAGGGAAGGCTACACCTTC. The encoded protein is CASSPTDREGYTF.

The V gene is TRBV6-5, the J gene TRBJ1-2, with D possibly matching TRBD1 (6 bases). Germline V gene sequence: CDR1 MNHEY, CDR2 SVGAGI. Trimming left V 8 bases short and J 6 bases short, with 13 bases between. The CDR3 is made up of 12 amino acids. CDR3 DNA: TGTGCCAGCTTTCGCAGGGGAAATGGCTACACCTTC. This gives the protein CASFRRGNGYTF.

The chain employs TRBV6-1 and TRBJ1-5; tentative D call: TRBD1 (5 bases). V lost 3 bases and J 5 bases, leaving 5 bases between the germline ends. Germline CDR1 reads MNHNS; CDR2 reads SASEGT. The CDR3 length is 12 residues. This CDR3 is CASSEGHQPQHF. In nucleotides, the CDR3 is TGTGCCAGCAGTGAGGGGCATCAGCCCCAGCATTTT.

The chain has TRBV5-6 and TRBJ1-1; 8 positions agree with TRBD1. Germline V lookup: CDR1 SGHDT, CDR2 YYEEEE. The trim removed 0 bases at V and 10 bases at J, leaving 5 bases unmatched. The CDR3 has 13 residues. The CDR3 sequence: CASSLVQGGLAFF. CDR3 in DNA: TGTGCCAGCAGCTTGGTACAGGGGGGGTTAGCTTTCTTT.